This T cell receptor (beta chain) stems from a study of cytomegalovirus exposure and HLA in healthy donors (dated 2017 in TCRdb). Turning to the overall study: An earlier analysis of several hundred of the donors reported approximately 260 Gb of sequence data and about 120 million unique TCR beta sequences obtained from around 170 million T cells. The number of donors typed differed by locus, with 629-630 for A, B, C, DRB1 and DQB1, over 500 for DQA1, nearly 610 for DPA1, and approximately 470 for DPB1. A later genetic analysis took genome-wide SNP genotypes for about three fifths of the 666 donors and used that subset as a discovery cohort. Both class I and class II loci were covered by HLA typing, at four-digit resolution. A later analysis re-examined previously published TCR beta repertoires from hundreds of donors and added high-resolution HLA genotyping to investigate patterns of TCR occurrence. In an earlier analysis of roughly 540 of the donors, high-throughput TCR beta sequencing was used to judge whether each TCR beta V gene segment behaved as functional or pseudogenic. An early release covering roughly 640 HLA-typed donors comprised roughly 300 gigabases of sequencing data and around 85 million unique TCR sequences. About five DR-DQ haplotypes were treated as single units for association and clustering because of strong linkage in the cohort. High-throughput TCR immunosequencing, statistical association of individual TCRs with disease status, and machine learning were combined to predict cytomegalovirus infection status. In addition to the first cohort of approximately 670 subjects, a separate validation cohort of over 90 different subjects was used. Using immunosequencing, the study profiled T cell repertoires from roughly 650 subjects and related those repertoires to cytomegalovirus serostatus. Among around 400 genotyped donors of the cohort, an average of 235,054 unique TCR beta nucleotide sequences were sequenced per donor, roughly 20% of them non-productive. Of the 398 genotyped donors, less than 85% were placed in the genetic ancestry cluster associated with self-reported Caucasian donors. The study aimed to test whether cataloging public T cell receptors could reveal signatures of past pathogen exposure. Donor age, sex, ethnicity and CMV serostatus were compiled together with the repertoire data. Every discovery cohort repertoire had been produced on one sequencing platform. Rather than using new phenotypic data, the later analysis identified candidate immune exposures from TCR beta sequences and from how often those sequences occurred across donors.

The library was generated by the immunoSEQ multiplex PCR assay. For the multiplex PCR, a mixture combining 60 forward primers for TCR Vbeta segments and 13 reverse primers for TCR Jbeta segments was used. Amplification of the CDR3 region of rearranged TCR beta genes was performed with a multiplex PCR assay on genomic DNA. The amplified TCR beta libraries were sequenced on the Illumina HiSeq System as 87-base-pair reads. The authors' pipeline ran thus. A later analysis tallied 80 million to 95 million unique TCR beta chains across the roughly 610 repertoires, and approximately 11 million of those chains were shared by two or more donors. Raw reads were error-corrected and collapsed into unique sequences with a nearest-neighbor algorithm that merged closely related sequences to remove PCR and sequencing errors. Alignment of CDR3 sequences to IMGT reference sequences was used to assign V, D and J gene segments. For a sequence to be retained, a match of at least six nucleotides was required to both a V gene segment and a J gene segment. A rearrangement counted as productive if the CDR3 had no stop codons and remained in frame with V and J, and every other rearrangement counted as non-productive. CDR3 was defined according to IMGT convention as the region running from the second conserved V-encoded cysteine to the conserved J-encoded phenylalanine. The earlier analysis of approximately 500 of the donors excluded sequences that lacked an unambiguous match to a single V gene segment. An earlier analysis of 450 to 650 of the donors called V segments functional above 56.7% productive rearrangements and segregating when the between-donor standard deviation exceeded 5%. A statistical classification framework was built to diagnose cytomegalovirus status from the catalog of TCR beta chain sequences. In a later analysis, TCR nucleotide sequences were compared against IMGT/GENE-DB human TR gene sequences so that V and J genes could be assigned. Using the TCRdist pipeline, a later analysis assigned CDR3 sequences along with most-parsimonious VDJ recombination scenarios. In a later analysis, every TCR beta chain was defined by the combination of its CDR3 amino acid sequence and its V-gene family, and reads without a unique V-gene family were dropped. In a later analysis, around 650 highly shared, low-generation-probability nucleotide sequences were removed to address suspected cross-contamination and a sequencing artifact. For each public chain, a later analysis derived a clonal expansion index from normalized ranks of inferred template counts within each repertoire. Generation probabilities in a later analysis came from a VDJ recombination model fitted to out-of-frame rearrangements, and those results were checked against IGoR. In a later analysis, hypergeometric tests were used to score TCR-TCR, TCR-HLA and TCR-CMV co-occurrence, with a repertoire-size bias correction applied to TCR pairs. A later analysis estimated false discovery rates by permuting HLA or CMV assignments 20 times. In a later analysis, co-occurring TCRs were grouped with DBSCAN, and TCRdist sequence similarity was added when clustering was performed within HLA-allele-positive subsets. For co-occurrence clustering, repertoires with fewer than 30,000 or more than 120,000 public chains were excluded, along with roughly five repertoires with anomalous nucleotide sharing. In its TCRdb copy, this immuneACCESS table keeps in-frame sequences only and misses some clones. Where compared with another copy, unresolved V genes explain less than half of these, and the others have no known cause. That table furnishes V, J and clone size, whereas the DNA furnished D and trimming. For this sample there are under 110,000 clones; around 75% appear just once. Of the sample, around 9.3% falls within the top ten clones.

For this clone: Its antigen is currently not known. No quality values exist for individual bases; no much larger clone is one base distant.

Including cysteine and phenylalanine, the CDR3 has 15 amino acids. Only the CDR3 part of the read is kept: 45 bases, read in frame from the first base. The trim is 0 bases for V and 4 bases for J, with a gap of 10 bases between the germline ends. Per the germline V gene, SNHLY is the CDR1 and FYNNEI is the CDR2. Overall study results and their limits: A further reported finding was that TCR beta sequences accurately predicted the HLA-A and HLA-B alleles for most subjects in the first cohort. HLA typing was unavailable for some donors at each locus, so association tests used only the typed subset. The presence/absence analyses assumed that sequencing depth was roughly uniform across donors, and that assumption may not be true. The study gave a list of 150 to 200 TCR beta chains associated with cytomegalovirus. Compared with the approximately 670-donor mean, donors in an Asian-associated ancestry cluster had fewer N-insertions in productive TCRs, according to a later genetic analysis. A cluster of highly shared sequence variants was judged likely to be a technical artifact of the sequencing pipeline. Across donors, most TCR sequences were observed very rarely, whereas some public TCRs were present in many individuals. In a later analysis, TCR association rates were found to vary across HLA loci, with the most associated TCRs seen for DRB1 alleles and the fewest for HLA-C alleles. A later genetic analysis associated a missense DCLRE1C variant with V-gene and J-gene trimming of TCR beta chains, and an independent cohort replicated the association. A later analysis found that HLA-associated TCR beta chains were more clonally expanded and had lower generation probabilities than equally common non-associated chains. A later analysis found that most CMV-associated TCR beta chains appeared HLA-restricted, with HLA associations seemingly driven largely by CMV exposure. In an earlier analysis of several hundred of the donors, most TCR beta V segments were observed in productive rearrangements about 87% or about 30% of the time, broadly matching IMGT annotations. Only TCR beta chains were sequenced in this cohort, and the absence of alpha or paired-chain data limited detectable features. A later analysis reported that several top co-occurrence clusters appeared linked to parvovirus B19, influenza, CMV and Epstein-Barr virus. According to the authors, the approach could potentially be generalized to other disease states and immunological phenotypes. Correlated functional status among segregating V segments might be attributable to linkage disequilibrium, but an unknown experimental factor could not be ruled out. Fewer than 20 rarely observed V segments, including chromosome 9 orphons, were excluded from the earlier analysis of some 590 of the donors because counts were too low. For the cohort, immune exposure information was limited to CMV serostatus. Three of the identified cytomegalovirus-associated TCR beta chains were confirmed in vitro to be specific for cytomegalovirus antigens. In both the original and validation cohorts, the classifier was reported to diagnose cytomegalovirus status with high specificity and sensitivity. Some IMGT-functional V segments, including TRBV6-2 and TRBV6-3, could not be told apart with the 87-base-pair reads, so those segments were excluded. At a false discovery rate of 0.05, a later analysis linked around 17,000 TCR beta sequences to specific HLA alleles. When HLA alleles, especially DR and DQ, strongly co-occurred, attributing TCR associations to individual alleles was difficult.

The cohort was made up of 500 to 850 healthy bone marrow donors. At the time of sampling, all cohort members were nominally healthy, though unrecorded immune exposures were likely present. The donor tested CMV seronegative and was one of the 352 seronegative cohort members. Each donor provided a peripheral blood sample, and peripheral blood mononuclear cells were used for TCR beta sequencing. Genomic DNA extraction from the blood cell samples was performed with the Qiagen DNeasy Blood Extraction Kit. The sequence was obtained from a man aged 45-60 years in good health and CMV-seronegative. The chain links TRBV2 with TRBJ1-5; a weak D assignment points to TRBD1 (5 bases agree). The sequenced sample consisted of PBMCs. This receptor has the CDR3 CASSEALRGNQPQHF. The sequenced DNA is TGTGCCAGCAGTGAAGCGCTTCGGGGGAATCAGCCCCAGCATTTT.